This TCR beta chain is drawn from a study of blood T cells in healthy people across ages. General observations from the study: Age advanced and TCR beta diversity per million T cells fell, roughly linearly.

A sample-barcoded 5' primer and a J-beta primer mix were used in a second PCR of about 7 to 12 cycles. The template-switch adaptor was a 5' adaptor with 12 random nucleotides. It tagged each cDNA molecule. TCRdb re-called the 5' RACE reads with MiXCR, one entry per CDR3 protein. The sample has hundreds of thousands of distinct CDR3 sequences, around 49% seen once. The length of the CDR3 is 15 residues. The V end was cut by 2 bases, the J end by 4 bases, with 17 bases between. Germline CDR1 reads DFQATT; CDR2 reads SNEGSKA (reference sequence). As regards this clonotype: What it recognizes is unknown.

The sequenced material came from blood. This receptor was obtained from a woman aged 55-69 years in good health. This rearrangement joins TRBV20-1 to TRBJ2-5, with TRBD2 as a possible D gene (6 bases). The CDR3: CSARLGGTSRETQYF. DNA for the CDR3: TGCAGTGCTAGACTTGGCGGGACTTCAAGAGAGACCCAGTACTTC.